The 32 T cell receptor beta chains in this list originate from one sample, sequenced in a study of T cell responses to AZD1222 COVID-19 vaccine. Profiling relied on immunoSEQ multiplex PCR, and the TCRdb table lists in-frame clones only, not all of them. The sample lists about 150,000 clones; about 88% were seen once. Here the sequenced sample was peripheral blood, taken on day 0 of AZD1222 vaccination. The receptors were sampled from an adult in good health.

This chain connects TRBV10-1 to TRBJ1-6; perhaps TRBD1 as D (6 bases). The germline V gene has CDR1 WNHNN and CDR2 SYGVQD (reference sequence). V gave up 5 bases and J gave up 10 bases, with 12 bases separating them. The CDR3 sequence is 13 residues long. Here the CDR3 DNA reads TGCGCCAGCAGTATAGGGGGGCAGTCACCCCTCCACTTT. Amino acid sequence: CASSIGGQSPLHF.

V and J are TRBV28 and TRBJ1-2, with TRBD1 matching over 10 bases. Germline assignment: CDR1 MDHEN and CDR2 SYDVKM. V shed 4 bases, J shed 7 bases, and the junction held 6 bases outside the gene matches. CDR3 size: 14 residues. The CDR3: CASSSPGTGVGYTF. As DNA, the CDR3 is TGTGCCAGCAGTTCGCCCGGGACAGGGGTTGGCTACACCTTC.

The rearrangement joins TRBV11-2 to TRBJ1-2; D remains ambiguous. The V end was cut by 0 bases, the J end by 8 bases, with 16 bases between. From germline, CDR1 is SGHAT and CDR2 FQNNGV. This CDR3 has 15 residues. CDR3 sequence (DNA): TGTGCCAGCAGCTTAGATGATCAGATCCTTGGGGGCTACACCTTC. Translation: CASSLDDQILGGYTF.

The chain has TRBV3-1 (or the pseudogene TRBV3-2) and TRBJ2-3; D call uncertain. Trimming pared 0 bases from V and 6 bases from J, leaving 16 bases between. CDR1 and CDR2 (germline): LGHDT, YNNKEL (reference sequence). The CDR3 contains 16 residues. CDR3 region: CASSQEGVSDGDTQYF. CDR3 bases: TGTGCCAGCAGCCAAGAAGGAGTCTCAGATGGGGATACGCAGTATTTT.

The V gene is TRBV7-2, the J gene TRBJ2-1; 7 bases agree with TRBD2. There are 14 residues in the CDR3. Germline assignment: CDR1 SGHTA and CDR2 FQGNSA. V dropped 4 bases and J dropped 9; count of bases not matched to a gene: 9. The CDR3 nucleotides read TGTGCCAGCAGCTCCTACCAGCGGGGCGGTGAGCAGTTCTTC. Amino acid sequence: CASSSYQRGGEQFF. The full variable domain, rest sourced from reference TRBV7-2 and TRBJ2-1, is GAGVSQSPSNKVTEKGKDVELRCDPISGHTALYWYRQSLGQGLEFLIYFQGNSAPDKSGLPSDRFSAERTGGSVSTLTIQRTQQEDSAVYLCASSSYQRGGEQFFGPGTRLTVL.

This chain uses TRBV9 with TRBJ1-6; TRBD1 might be the D (6 bases). V lost 3 bases and J lost 10, with 14 bases in between. The CDR3 runs 14 residues. The germline V gene encodes CDR1 SGDLS and CDR2 YYNGEE. This CDR3 is CASSDRDNSSPLHF. The CDR3 region has the DNA TGTGCCAGCAGCGATCGGGACAATAGCTCACCCCTCCACTTT.

The V gene is TRBV7-9, the J gene TRBJ1-2, with TRBD1 matching 9 bases. The CDR3 consists of 15 residues. V was pared by 4 bases and J by 9 bases, with 12 bases of the junction left unmatched. Germline V lookup: CDR1 SEHNR, CDR2 FQNEAQ (reference sequence). The CDR3 sequence: CASSSLLGQGQRYTF. Here the CDR3 DNA reads TGTGCCAGCAGCTCCCTTCTGGGACAGGGTCAACGCTACACCTTC.

The chain combines TRBV5-4 with TRBJ2-3, with TRBD1 as a possible D gene (6 bases). The germline V and J ends were trimmed by 7 bases and 4 bases, with 22 bases remaining between them. This CDR3 has 16 residues. Germline loops: CDR1 SGHNT, CDR2 YYREEE (reference sequence). CDR3 loop: CASAQGLAYRADTQYF. The CDR3 nucleotides read TGTGCCAGCGCCCAGGGGCTAGCTTATAGGGCAGATACGCAGTATTTT.

The chain carries TRBV9 and TRBJ1-1, with TRBD1 matching over 11 bases. This CDR3 has 17 residues. With V trimmed by 0 bases and J by 4 bases, 8 bases remained unmatched. Germline CDR1 and CDR2: SGDLS and YYNGEE. In nucleotides, the CDR3 is TGTGCCAGCAGCGTAGGGGTCGGACAGGGGGCTGGCACTGAAGCTTTCTTT. Amino acid sequence: CASSVGVGQGAGTEAFF.

The V call is TRBV18, the J call TRBJ1-1; D remains unclear. The CDR3 is 15 residues long. The ends were cut back, 2 bases at V and 2 bases at J, with 12 bases in the middle. CDR1 and CDR2 from the germline V gene are KGHSH and LQKENI. CDR3 in amino acids: CASSPGRLGNTEAFF. The CDR3 nucleotides are TGTGCCAGCTCACCAGGGAGGCTCGGAAACACTGAAGCTTTCTTT. The variable domain in full, completed from reference TRBV18 and TRBJ1-1, reads NAGVMQNPRHLVRRRGQEARLRCSPMKGHSHVYWYRQLPEEGLKFMVYLQKENIIDESGMPKERFSAEFPKEGPSILRIQQVVRGDSAAYFCASSPGRLGNTEAFFGQGTRLTVV.

V is TRBV5-1 and J is TRBJ1-1; D remains unclear. V was trimmed by 4 bases and J by 2 bases, leaving 15 bases between them. The length of the CDR3 is 15 residues. The germline V gene encodes CDR1 SGHRS and CDR2 YFSETQ. The CDR3 DNA sequence: TGCGCCAGCAGCCCGGTAGTGCTCTCAAACACTGAAGCTTTCTTT. Translation gives CASSPVVLSNTEAFF.

As DNA, the CDR3 is TGTGCCTGGAGACCTCCGGGACAGGGGACCTACGAGCAGTACTTC. Translated, it gives CAWRPPGQGTYEQYF. This rearrangement joins TRBV30 to TRBJ2-7, with TRBD1 identical over 10 bases. In germline, CDR1 is GTSNPN, CDR2 SVGIG (reference sequence). Trimming at V came to 3 bases and at J to 2 bases, leaving 7 bases not matched to a gene. The CDR3 runs to 15 residues.

This rearrangement joins TRBV7-3 to TRBJ2-5; D ambiguous. V was cut by 0 bases and J by 5 bases, with 7 bases left in between. This CDR3 has 13 residues. Germline V gene sequence: CDR1 SGHTA, CDR2 FQGTGA. The CDR3 coding sequence is TGTGCCAGCAGCTTAACGCTCCGGGAGACCCAGTACTTC. Amino acid sequence: CASSLTLRETQYF.

The chain uses TRBV27 and TRBJ1-6, with D tentatively TRBD1 (5 bases). The ends were cut back, 4 bases at V and 4 bases at J, with 11 bases in the middle. Germline CDR1 MNHEY, CDR2 SMNVEV (reference sequence). This CDR3 contains 15 residues. The CDR3 loop is CASSYQGRYNSPLHF. CDR3 DNA sequence: TGTGCCAGCAGTTACCAGGGACGGTATAATTCACCCCTCCACTTT.

The CDR3 DNA sequence: TGTGCCAGCTCACCTCTCCGTTCCGAGAACACTGAAGCTTTCTTT. This encodes CASSPLRSENTEAFF. The chain joins TRBV18 to TRBJ1-1; D uncertain. The germline V gene has CDR1 KGHSH and CDR2 LQKENI. Trimming removed 3 bases from V and 1 base from J, with 12 bases in between. This CDR3 is 15 amino acids long.

The chain has TRBV6-5 and TRBJ1-2, with D maybe TRBD1 (5 bases). Germline CDR1 reads MNHEY; CDR2 reads SVGAGI. CDR3 length equals 11 residues. Trimming stripped 8 bases from V and 1 base from J, with 5 bases between. The CDR3 is CASGGNYGYTF. CDR3 sequence (DNA): TGTGCCAGCGGGGGTAACTATGGCTACACCTTC.

The chain couples TRBV7-9 to TRBJ1-2, with D maybe TRBD1 (5 bases). The CDR3 runs to 12 residues. V dropped 11 bases and J dropped 8 bases, with 18 bases sitting between them. The germline gives CDR1 SEHNR, CDR2 FQNEAQ (reference sequence). In nucleotides, the CDR3 is TGTGCCTTCGACGGGGGTTTGGGAGGCTACACCTTC. This encodes CAFDGGLGGYTF.

The rearrangement uses TRBV28 and TRBJ1-2; 7 positions match TRBD1. Losses at the gene ends were 4 bases for V and 5 bases for J; bases not matched to a gene: 10. The germline CDR1 and CDR2 sequences are MDHEN and SYDVKM. This CDR3 contains 15 residues. The DNA for the CDR3 is TGTGCCAGCAGTTCTTATGGAGGACAGGATTATGGCTACACCTTC. This encodes CASSSYGGQDYGYTF.

The J gene is TRBJ1-2, the V gene TRBV5-1, with D perhaps matching TRBD1 (5 bases). From germline, CDR1 is SGHRS and CDR2 YFSETQ. There are 13 residues in the CDR3. V was trimmed by 0 bases and J by 7 bases, leaving 10 bases between them. The CDR3 DNA follows: TGCGCCAGCAGCTTGGGCGGGGCGAGTGGCTACACCTTC. Translation: CASSLGGASGYTF.

The chain joins TRBV10-1 to TRBJ2-1, with D perhaps matching TRBD1 (5 bases). This CDR3 is 13 amino acids long. Germline assignment: CDR1 WNHNN and CDR2 SYGVQD (reference sequence). V was cut by 5 bases and J by 5 bases, with 10 bases left in between. The CDR3 coding sequence is TGCGCCAGCAGTTTAATAGGGGACAATGAGCAGTTCTTC. Translating gives CASSLIGDNEQFF.

The gene calls are TRBV7-3 and TRBJ1-5; D is uncertain. The CDR3 is 13 amino acids. CDR1 is SGHTA, CDR2 FQGTGA, per germline. Trimming cost V 4 bases and J 1 base, with 5 bases left between them. In nucleotides, the CDR3 is TGTGCCAGCAGCTCGTACAGCAATCAGCCCCAGCATTTT. It yields the protein CASSSYSNQPQHF.

J is TRBJ2-5 and V is TRBV18; no definite D call. The CDR3 extends over 13 amino acids. Germline assignment: CDR1 KGHSH and CDR2 LQKENI. V was clipped by 3 bases and J by 2 bases, with 7 bases between them. The CDR3 here is CASSPSQQETQYF. The CDR3 region has the DNA TGTGCCAGCTCACCCTCCCAGCAAGAGACCCAGTACTTC.

This clone was seen once. This chain's CDR3 is CSVGGPDGYTF. CDR3 in DNA: TGCAGCGTAGGGGGCCCGGATGGCTACACCTTC. The rearrangement links TRBV29-1 to TRBJ1-2, with 7 bases matching TRBD1. This CDR3 is built from 11 residues. Germline values: CDR1 SQVTM, CDR2 ANQGSEA. V dropped 6 bases and J dropped 6; count of bases not matched to a gene: 4.

The gene calls are TRBV27 and TRBJ1-4; a possible D gene is TRBD1 (5 bases). Per germline, CDR1 MNHEY and CDR2 SMNVEV (reference sequence). The CDR3 extends over 16 amino acids. Between the trimmed V and J ends, which lost 5 bases and 0 bases, there was a span of 13 bases. This chain's CDR3 is CASSLLGAATNEKLFF. DNA for the CDR3: TGTGCCAGCAGTCTACTTGGGGCTGCAACTAATGAAAAACTGTTTTTT.

This clone appeared a single time. The chain links TRBV20-1 to TRBJ2-3; D unclear. Per germline, CDR1 DFQATT and CDR2 SNEGSKA (reference sequence). The CDR3 contains 10 residues. CDR3 amino acids: CSAPVDTQYF. The DNA of the CDR3 is TGCAGCGCCCCGGTAGATACGCAGTATTTT.

This chain connects TRBV6-1 to TRBJ1-4; 8 positions agree with TRBD1. Germline CDR1 reads MNHNS; CDR2 reads SASEGT. With 3 bases clipped from V and 7 bases from J, the junction kept 7 bases outside the gene matches. The CDR3 runs 15 residues. The CDR3 loop reads CASSEAGGPGEKLFF. In DNA, the CDR3 is TGTGCCAGCAGTGAGGCAGGGGGCCCTGGTGAAAAACTGTTTTTT.

The V gene is TRBV4-2, the J gene TRBJ2-3, with D perhaps assigned TRBD1 or TRBD2 (5 bases each). The CDR3 contains 12 residues. Trimming pared 5 bases from V and 10 bases from J, leaving 13 bases between. Germline values: CDR1 LGHNA, CDR2 YNFKEQ. CDR3 nucleotide sequence: TGTGCCAGCAGCTCCGACTGGGACGCGCAGTATTTT. The encoded protein is CASSSDWDAQYF.

The chain couples TRBV25-1 to TRBJ1-5; 9 bases agree with TRBD1. V lost 7 bases to trimming and J lost 5 bases; unmatched junction nucleotides: 9. This CDR3 is built from 15 residues. Germline V gene lookup returns CDR1 MGHDK and CDR2 SYGVNS. This CDR3 is CASTPSGTGYQPQHF. DNA of the CDR3: TGTGCCAGCACCCCCTCCGGGACAGGGTATCAGCCCCAGCATTTT.

This chain links TRBV30 with TRBJ1-3, with D possibly being TRBD1 (5 bases). This CDR3 contains 18 residues. Germline V CDR1 and CDR2: GTSNPN, SVGIG (reference sequence). The V gene lost 1 base and the J gene lost 0 bases, with 19 bases spanning the gap. The CDR3 loop is CAWSGTLLTPLSGNTIYF. CDR3 nucleotides: TGTGCCTGGAGTGGGACACTCCTGACTCCACTCTCTGGAAACACCATATATTTT. The variable domain in full, with the rest retrieved from reference TRBV30 and TRBJ1-3, is SQTIHQWPATLVQPVGSPLSLECTVEGTSNPNLYWYRQAAGRGLQLLFYSVGIGQISSEVPQNLSASRPQDRQFILSSKKLLLSDSGFYLCAWSGTLLTPLSGNTIYFGEGSWLTVV.

This clone was seen a few times. This rearrangement joins TRBV15 to TRBJ1-2, with D possibly TRBD1 on 5 matching bases. Germline loops: CDR1 LNHNV, CDR2 YYDKDF (reference sequence). Between the trimmed V and J ends, which lost 4 bases and 3 bases, there was a span of 18 bases. The CDR3 spans 16 residues. This CDR3 reads CATSNRRGPGDYGYTF. CDR3 nucleotides: TGTGCCACCAGCAACCGTAGGGGCCCGGGAGACTATGGCTACACCTTC.

The CDR3 protein is CAISESKGMEHNEQFF. In DNA form, the CDR3 reads TGTGCCATCAGTGAGTCTAAGGGAATGGAACACAATGAGCAGTTCTTC. This chain links TRBV10-3 with TRBJ2-1; D is unclear. This CDR3 region has 16 residues. V was cut by 0 bases and J by 5 bases, with 14 bases left in between. Germline V gene lookup returns CDR1 ENHRY and CDR2 SYGVKD.

V and J are TRBV10-3 and TRBJ1-5, with unresolved D. The V gene lost 0 bases and the J gene lost 8 bases, with 14 bases spanning the gap. Germline loops: CDR1 ENHRY, CDR2 SYGVKD. The CDR3 sequence is 15 residues long. As DNA, the CDR3 is TGTGCCATCAGTGAGTCCCATGCGACCCCAAAGCCCCAGCATTTT. Translated, it gives CAISESHATPKPQHF.